This TCR beta chain emerged from a study of T cell repertoires and HLA-DP antigens. Whole-study context: The donors, ranging 18-to-29 to 60-to-69 years, included a couple of males and one female.

Clones were sequenced by immunoSEQ multiplex PCR, and TCRdb holds only the in-frame ones, with some missing. Of around 3,600 clones listed, approximately 82% are singletons. This CDR3 is 15 amino acids long. V lost 1 base to trimming and J lost 6 bases, with 16 bases between them. Germline V gene data show CDR1 as SGHAT and CDR2 as FQNNGV. CD4+ cells expanded for around 15 days were restimulated about 24 h with allogeneic-DPB1 HeLa cells. Retrovirally transduced HeLa cells with HLA-DPA1/DPB1, HLA-DM, invariant chain and CD80 served as stimulators. Purity of the untouched CD4+ T cells was around 98%. The sequenced sample was CD137- CD4+ T cells from cultured PBMCs. The receptor's source is a woman under 30 in good health and CMV-seronegative. The chain joins TRBV11-2 to TRBJ2-7; perhaps TRBD2 as D (6 bases). The CDR3 region is CASSLAPGRRGEQYF. The CDR3, as DNA: TGTGCCAGCAGCTTAGCGCCGGGACGGAGGGGCGAGCAGTACTTC.